The 17 T cell receptor beta chains presented below share a single source sample, sequenced in a study of identical twins. One entry per CDR3 protein results from TCRdb running MiXCR on the 5' RACE reads. The sample has approximately 240,000 distinct CDR3 sequences; over 11% are singletons. The sequencing input was memory (CD45RO+) T cells sorted from blood. These receptors came from a woman aged 18-29 years in good health.

The chain joins TRBV7-2 to TRBJ2-7, with D uncertain. The germline CDR1 and CDR2 sequences are SGHTA and FQGNSA. V lost 5 bases to trimming and J lost 2 bases, with 13 bases between them. The CDR3 covers 14 residues. In DNA form, the CDR3 reads TGTGCCAGCAGCCGTAACGCAGGCACCTACGAGCAGTACTTC. Protein: CASSRNAGTYEQYF. The variable domain in full, with the rest retrieved from reference TRBV7-2 and TRBJ2-7, is GAGVSQSPSNKVTEKGKDVELRCDPISGHTALYWYRQSLGQGLEFLIYFQGNSAPDKSGLPSDRFSAERTGGSVSTLTIQRTQQEDSAVYLCASSRNAGTYEQYFGPGTRLTVT.

This clonotype was seen a few times. The chain recombines TRBV2 with TRBJ2-6; D is unresolved. The CDR3 consists of 15 residues. The V end was cut by 4 bases, the J end by 2 bases, with 9 bases between. Germline V gene sequence: CDR1 SNHLY, CDR2 FYNNEI. CDR3 protein: CASSASHAGANVLTF. CDR3 DNA: TGTGCCAGCAGTGCCTCCCACGCTGGGGCCAACGTCCTGACTTTC.

In this sample, this clonotype turned up a few times. The rearrangement uses TRBV5-1 and TRBJ2-3; D gene uncertain. The germline V gene has CDR1 SGHRS and CDR2 YFSETQ. CDR3 size: 13 residues. Trimming pared 5 bases from V and 1 base from J, leaving 8 bases between. The DNA of the CDR3 is TGCGCCAGCAGTCATCCCGGCACAGATACGCAGTATTTT. Translating it yields CASSHPGTDTQYF. Full variable domain (missing parts from reference TRBV5-1 and TRBJ2-3): KAGVTQTPRYLIKTRGQQVTLSCSPISGHRSVSWYQQTPGQGLQFLFEYFSETQRNKGNFPGRFSGRQFSNSRSEMNVSTLELGDSALYLCASSHPGTDTQYFGPGTRLTVL.

This clonotype was observed a handful of times. The CDR3 nucleotides are TGCGCCAGCAGTGAGCCGGGAGGGCCCCACGAGCAGTACTTC. This codes for CASSEPGGPHEQYF. The chain combines TRBV10-2 with TRBJ2-7; 8 positions match TRBD2. Germline V gives CDR1 WSHSY, CDR2 SAAADI. This CDR3 comprises 14 residues. V gave up 2 bases and J gave up 5 bases; unmatched junction bases: 5.

This clonotype was seen a handful of times. The chain joins TRBV7-8 to TRBJ2-3, with TRBD2 matching 8 bases. Germline-derived CDR1 and CDR2 are SGHVS and FQNEAQ. V shed 8 bases, J shed 3 bases, and the junction held 13 bases outside the gene matches. The CDR3 has 16 residues. The CDR3 loop is CASHLRRRGATDTQYF. CDR3 nucleotide sequence: TGTGCCAGCCACCTCCGACGGCGGGGGGCAACAGATACGCAGTATTTT. Using reference TRBV7-8 and TRBJ2-3 for the parts outside the CDR3, the full variable domain is GAGVSQSPRYKVAKRGQDVALRCDPISGHVSLFWYQQALGQGPEFLTYFQNEAQLDKSGLPSDRFFAERPEGSVSTLKIQRTQQEDSAVYLCASHLRRRGATDTQYFGPGTRLTVL.

To note about this clonotype: Since the CDR3 does not end with the conserved phenylalanine or tryptophan, this likely comes from a read error. This rearrangement joins TRBV7-2 to TRBJ2-3; D may correspond to TRBD1 or TRBD2 (6 bases each). The CDR3 has 14 amino acids. Looked up from germline, CDR1 is SGHTA and CDR2 is FQGNSA. Trimming took 5 bases from V and 4 from J, leaving 13 bases between them. In nucleotides, the CDR3 is TGTGCCAGCAGCCTAGGGGGGCCCCCAGATACGCAGTATTCT. Translated: CASSLGGPPDTQYS.

The V gene is TRBV12-3 or TRBV12-4, the J gene TRBJ1-1, with 7 bases matching TRBD1. With V trimmed by 6 bases and J by 4 bases, 8 bases remained unmatched. The CDR3 runs 14 residues. The CDR3 sequence is CASSRSRGGTEAFF. The DNA of the CDR3 is TGTGCCAGCAGCAGGAGCAGGGGGGGCACTGAAGCTTTCTTT.

This clonotype was picked up many times. The rearrangement uses TRBV20-1 and TRBJ1-1; the D is unclear. Germline values: CDR1 DFQATT, CDR2 SNEGSKA (reference sequence). V dropped 3 bases and J dropped 2 bases, with 13 bases sitting between them. The CDR3 length is 14 residues. The CDR3 here is CSASSEEINTEAFF. The CDR3 DNA reads TGCAGTGCTAGTAGTGAGGAGATCAACACTGAAGCTTTCTTT.

This chain joins TRBV20-1 and TRBJ1-5; possible D gene TRBD1, 6 bases. CDR3 size: 13 residues. Germline-derived CDR1 and CDR2 are DFQATT and SNEGSKA (reference sequence). Trimming removed 2 bases from V and 4 bases from J, with 9 bases in between. The CDR3 DNA reads TGCAGTGCTAGACACAGGGTGAATCAGCCCCAGCATTTT. Protein sequence: CSARHRVNQPQHF.

V and J are TRBV3-1 and TRBJ2-4, with D possibly TRBD1 on 6 matching bases. The CDR3 covers 15 residues. The V gene lost 1 base and the J gene lost 13 bases, with 20 bases spanning the gap. The germline CDR1 and CDR2 sequences are LGHDT and YNNKEL (reference sequence). The CDR3 sequence is CASSQGTSRDTVQYF. CDR3 nucleotides: TGTGCCAGCAGCCAAGGTACTAGTCGGGACACCGTCCAGTACTTC.

In its sample, this clonotype was seen once. This chain joins TRBV5-1 and TRBJ1-4; D is uncertain. V shed 4 bases and J shed 4 bases, with 11 bases lying between them. The CDR3 is 14 residues long. CDR1 SGHRS and CDR2 YFSETQ come from the germline V gene. DNA of the CDR3: TGCGCCAGCAGCCGGATAGGGTATAATGAAAAACTGTTTTTT. Its translation: CASSRIGYNEKLFF.

This clonotype turned up a few times. This CDR3 reads CSAPALGQGGYEQYF. The CDR3 nucleotides read TGCAGTGCTCCCGCCCTCGGCCAGGGGGGGTACGAGCAGTACTTC. The chain recombines TRBV20-1 with TRBJ2-7, with D possibly called TRBD1 or TRBD2 (7 bases each). Germline V gene data show CDR1 as DFQATT and CDR2 as SNEGSKA (reference sequence). Trimming pared 5 bases from V and 4 bases from J, leaving 21 bases between. The CDR3 contains 15 residues.

The chain combines TRBV30 with TRBJ1-3, with D unresolved. The CDR3 extends over 14 amino acids. V shed 8 bases and J shed 0 bases, with 14 bases lying between them. Per the germline V gene, CDR1 is GTSNPN and CDR2 is SVGIG (reference sequence). The CDR3 region is CAHGRLDSGNTIYF. The CDR3 nucleotides are TGTGCCCACGGACGGCTAGACTCTGGAAACACCATATATTTT.

The chain recombines TRBV5-1 with TRBJ2-7; possibly TRBD1 for D (6 bases). CDR1 and CDR2 from the germline V gene are SGHRS and YFSETQ. CDR3 length: 14 amino acids. Trimming pared 4 bases from V and 4 bases from J, leaving 15 bases between. As DNA, the CDR3 is TGCGCCAGCAGCCGGGACACCTATGAATACGAGCAGTACTTC. This sequence encodes CASSRDTYEYEQYF.

This sequence joins TRBV20-1 and TRBJ2-7; D is ambiguous. The CDR3 is 14 amino acids. From germline, CDR1 is DFQATT and CDR2 SNEGSKA (reference sequence). Deletions cut 5 bases from V and 0 bases from J, with 14 bases between. The chain's CDR3 is CSAVDRLNSYEQYF. The CDR3 coding sequence is TGCAGTGCTGTCGACCGTCTGAACTCCTACGAGCAGTACTTC.

This clonotype was seen ten or more times. This sequence joins TRBV4-2 and TRBJ2-7; 8 bases fit TRBD1. Germline V gives CDR1 LGHNA, CDR2 YNFKEQ. CDR3 length: 13 amino acids. V trimming: 10 bases; J trimming: 4 bases; junction bases outside the gene matches: 9. CDR3 sequence: CATQQGDGYEQYF. The DNA of the CDR3 is TGTGCCACCCAACAGGGGGACGGGTACGAGCAGTACTTC.

The gene calls are TRBV7-2 and TRBJ2-7; no clear D gene. The germline CDR1 and CDR2 sequences are SGHTA and FQGNSA. V was shortened by 5 bases and J by 6 bases, with 11 bases between the two germline ends. The CDR3 contains 12 residues. This chain's CDR3 is CASSTVVFEQYF. The CDR3 DNA sequence: TGTGCCAGCAGCACAGTCGTTTTCGAGCAGTACTTC.